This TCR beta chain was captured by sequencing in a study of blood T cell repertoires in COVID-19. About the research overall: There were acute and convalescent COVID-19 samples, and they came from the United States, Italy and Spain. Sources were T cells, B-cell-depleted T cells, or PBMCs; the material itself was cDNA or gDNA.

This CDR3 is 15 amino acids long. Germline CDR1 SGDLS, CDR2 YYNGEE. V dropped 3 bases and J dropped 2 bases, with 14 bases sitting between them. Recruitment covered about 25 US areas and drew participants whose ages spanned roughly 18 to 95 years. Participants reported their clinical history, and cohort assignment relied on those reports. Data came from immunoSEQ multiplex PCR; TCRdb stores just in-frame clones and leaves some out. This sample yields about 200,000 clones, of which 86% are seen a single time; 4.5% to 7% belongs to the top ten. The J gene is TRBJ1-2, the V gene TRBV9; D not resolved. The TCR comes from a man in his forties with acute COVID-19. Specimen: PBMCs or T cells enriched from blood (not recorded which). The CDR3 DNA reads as TGTGCCAGCAGCGCGAACCCCCCAAGCAACTATGGCTACACCTTC. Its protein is CASSANPPSNYGYTF.